Here is one T cell receptor beta chain with its context. The antigen is undetermined. The data were taken from a study of shared clonotypes between healthy human individuals. Findings of the study overall: It was the few donors that limited the genetic and exposure-history diversity represented.

Memory CD4+ cells were the fraction left after CD45RA+ naive selection. This CDR3 contains 10 residues. Germline V gene sequence: CDR1 SGHTA, CDR2 FQGTGA. Trimming shortened V by 11 bases and J by 3 bases, and 7 bases separated the two germline ends. Assay used: immunoSEQ multiplex PCR; TCRdb lists only in-frame clones, some missing. The repertoire consists of more than 2 million clones, with approximately 94% occurring once and the leading ten covering approximately 0.13%. The sample taken for sequencing was naive CD4+ T cells sorted from blood. Subset indicated: CD45RA+ positively selected. V gene TRBV7-3 combines with J gene TRBJ1-1; D call uncertain. The sequence came from a man between 18 and 35 years old in good health. CDR3 sequence (DNA): TGTGCCCCCCCCGACACTGAAGCTTTCTTT. It translates to CAPPDTEAFF.